This T cell receptor (beta chain) appears in the sequencing data of a study of cytomegalovirus exposure and HLA in healthy donors. Amplification used 60 Vbeta primers and 13 Jbeta primers. Sequenced by immunoSEQ multiplex PCR; TCRdb stores in-frame clones only, minus some. The top ten hold under 2% of the sample, which has approximately 200,000 clones, around 78% seen once. V dropped 4 bases and J dropped 2; count of bases not matched to a gene: 4. The CDR3 consists of 16 residues. CDR1 SGHNT and CDR2 YYREEE come from the germline V gene (reference sequence). The TCR comes from a man aged 30-40 years in good health and CMV-seronegative. V and J are TRBV5-4 and TRBJ2-2; 11 nucleotides match TRBD2. The sequencing input was PBMCs. The CDR3 DNA sequence: TGTGCCAGCAGCCTCAGACTAGCGGGAAACACCGGGGAGCTGTTTTTT. Protein: CASSLRLAGNTGELFF.